This TCR beta chain was identified during a study of cytomegalovirus exposure and HLA in healthy donors. Whole-study findings and limits: According to a subsequent analysis, TCR clusters from the first cohort were inclined to appear together in the 120 validation repertoires. In vitro data verified three CMV-associated chains as specific for CMV antigens. Cytomegalovirus-associated TCR beta chains were listed, numbering around 150.

Separation from the 666-subject first cohort characterized the roughly 120-subject validation cohort, to which the donors belonged. Remarks on this clone: Its target is unknown.

The J segment lost 6 bases and the V segment lost 9 bases, leaving 8 bases of the junction unmatched. Germline CDR1 and CDR2: MNHEY and SMNVEV (reference sequence). The CDR3 totals 12 residues. Some clones are missing from TCRdb's copy, which holds only in-frame ones; the method was immunoSEQ multiplex PCR. The sample holds about 73,000 clones, around 96% seen once. The J gene is TRBJ2-7, the V gene TRBV27; 7 bases are shared with TRBD1. The source is a man younger than 35 in good health and CMV-seronegative. The source material was PBMCs. The CDR3 region is CASSGGVGEQYF. The CDR3 region has the DNA TGTGCCAGTTCAGGGGGAGTGGGCGAGCAGTACTTC.